The 20 T cell receptor beta chains given below trace back to one sample, sequenced in a study of human T cells and chemical hapten exposure. Time point specified: pre-sensitization, week 0. Treatment reported: therapeutic diphenylcyclopropenone sensitization with weekly scalp DPC. TCRdb re-analysed the RACE reads in MiXCR, keeping a single row per CDR3 protein. The sample lists 80,000 to 100,000 distinct CDR3 sequences; roughly a tenth were seen once. The input for sequencing was whole blood, taken in connection with sensitization to the hapten diphenylcyclopropenone (DPC). The receptors come from a woman in her 40s with alopecia areata. Some clones in this sample may be carry-over from other donors' samples.

This clonotype was seen many times. An end of the junction differs from the germline gene, which may be a read error. This rearrangement joins TRBV12-3 or TRBV12-4 to TRBJ1-1; 7 bases fit TRBD1. The CDR3 is 14 residues long. The DNA of the CDR3 is TGTGCCAGCAGTTTGGTACAGGGGAACGCTGAAGCTTTCTTT. Amino acid sequence: CASSLVQGNAEAFF.

In this sample, this clonotype turned up many times. This rearrangement joins TRBV6-5 to TRBJ1-5; perhaps TRBD1 as D (6 bases). The CDR3 runs to 13 residues. The V gene lost 9 bases and the J gene lost 6 bases, with 15 bases spanning the gap. Germline V gene lookup returns CDR1 MNHEY and CDR2 SVGAGI. CDR3 DNA: TGTGCCAGTTCAATAAGGGGGAGTCAGCCCCAGCATTTT. As protein: CASSIRGSQPQHF.

This chain uses TRBV7-9 with TRBJ1-1; the D is unclear. CDR3 length equals 14 residues. V lost 5 bases and J 1 base, leaving 11 bases between the germline ends. Germline CDR1 is SEHNR and CDR2 is FQNEAQ (reference sequence). The CDR3 protein is CASSPPSPNTEAFF. In nucleotides, the CDR3 is TGTGCCAGCAGCCCACCCTCCCCGAACACTGAAGCTTTCTTT.

This clonotype has a handful of counts. CDR3 in DNA: TGCAGTGCTAGACCTACTGGCGACTATGGCTACACCTTC. Amino acid sequence: CSARPTGDYGYTF. The chain combines TRBV20-1 with TRBJ1-2; D uncertain. Germline V gene data show CDR1 as DFQATT and CDR2 as SNEGSKA (reference sequence). V was cut by 2 bases and J by 3 bases, with 10 bases left in between. The CDR3 runs to 13 residues.

This sequence joins TRBV20-1 and TRBJ1-2; a possible D gene is TRBD1 (5 bases). The CDR3 runs to 12 residues. In germline, CDR1 is DFQATT, CDR2 SNEGSKA (reference sequence). V dropped 7 bases and J dropped 8 bases, with 17 bases sitting between them. CDR3 in amino acids: CSEFLQVWGYTF. For the CDR3, the DNA is TGCAGTGAATTCCTACAGGTCTGGGGCTACACCTTC.

This clonotype was seen at least ten times. The rearrangement uses TRBV12-3 or TRBV12-4 and TRBJ2-5; maybe TRBD1 (5 bases). Trimming stripped 1 base from V and 5 bases from J, with 17 bases between. This CDR3 is built from 16 residues. CDR3 sequence reads: CASSLGQGANGETQYF. The CDR3 DNA sequence: TGTGCCAGCAGTTTAGGACAAGGGGCGAATGGGGAGACCCAGTACTTC.

This clonotype was seen many times. The chain is built from TRBV4-3 and TRBJ1-2; D is undetermined. Germline assignment: CDR1 LGHNA and CDR2 YSLEER. The length of the CDR3 is 13 residues. V lost 4 bases, J lost 7 bases, and 13 bases lay in between. In nucleotides, the CDR3 is TGCGCCAGCAGCCGGATAGGAGATAGTGGCTACACCTTC. It encodes CASSRIGDSGYTF.

This clonotype was counted many times. The chain recombines TRBV7-9 with TRBJ1-2; D possibly corresponds to TRBD1 (6 bases). This CDR3 has 14 residues. Germline V lookup: CDR1 SEHNR, CDR2 FQNEAQ (reference sequence). V was pared by 3 bases and J by 3 bases, with 11 bases between. For the CDR3, the DNA is TGTGCCAGCAGCTTGCAGGGGAATTACTATGGCTACACCTTC. It encodes CASSLQGNYYGYTF.

This clonotype appeared many times. The CDR3 here is CASSQDGPGTQNIQYF. The CDR3 DNA follows: TGTGCCAGCAGCCAAGATGGCCCAGGGACCCAAAACATTCAGTACTTC. The J gene is TRBJ2-4, the V gene TRBV14; D may match TRBD1 or TRBD2 (5 bases each). V was pared by 0 bases and J by 5 bases, with 14 bases between. Per germline, CDR1 SGHDN and CDR2 FVKESK. This CDR3 contains 16 residues.

There are many counts of this clonotype. The chain combines TRBV6-2 or TRBV6-3 with TRBJ1-2; D remains unclear. CDR3 length: 15 amino acids. Germline-derived CDR1 and CDR2 are MNHEY and SVGEGT. The V and J ends lost 7 bases and 1 base respectively, with 16 bases between them. The CDR3 loop reads CASTFRGLNNYGYTF. The CDR3 DNA reads TGTGCCAGCACGTTCCGAGGGCTGAATAACTATGGCTACACCTTC.

This clonotype was observed a handful of times. The CDR3 spells CASSRTGEAYGYTF. The CDR3 DNA reads as TGCGCCAGCAGCCGCACAGGGGAGGCCTATGGCTACACCTTC. The gene calls are TRBV4-3 and TRBJ1-2, with 7 bases lining up with TRBD1. CDR1 LGHNA and CDR2 YSLEER come from the germline V gene. The CDR3 spans 14 residues. J lost 4 bases, V lost 4 bases, and 6 bases had no gene match.

Only a few counts were recorded for this clonotype. This chain joins TRBV28 and TRBJ2-3, with 12 positions matching TRBD2. In germline, CDR1 is MDHEN, CDR2 SYDVKM. Losses at the gene ends were 6 bases for V and 2 bases for J; bases not matched to a gene: 6. CDR3 length: 16 residues. CDR3 protein: CASSITSGGNTDTQYF. In DNA, the CDR3 is TGTGCCAGCAGCATCACTAGCGGGGGGAACACAGATACGCAGTATTTT.

This clonotype was observed at least ten times. CDR3 nucleotide sequence: TGCGCCAGCAGCCTGACTAGCGGGGGGTCCCAATCCTACAATGAGCAGTTCTTC. It specifies CASSLTSGGSQSYNEQFF. The chain has TRBV5-1 and TRBJ2-1; 13 positions match TRBD2. This CDR3 contains 18 residues. Per the germline V gene, CDR1 is SGHRS and CDR2 is YFSETQ. V gave up 4 bases and J gave up 1 base; unmatched junction bases: 8.

This clonotype has ten or more counts. The chain recombines TRBV25-1 with TRBJ1-2; D ambiguous. The CDR3 runs to 13 residues. Germline V gene data show CDR1 as MGHDK and CDR2 as SYGVNS. The V end lost 4 bases, the J end lost 4 bases, and 10 bases lay between the germline ends. The CDR3 sequence is CASSAPGGYGYTF. The CDR3 DNA is TGTGCCAGCAGTGCCCCGGGAGGCTATGGCTACACCTTC.

The table lists this clonotype with many counts. The CDR3 protein is CASSPSGQVDGYTF. As DNA, the CDR3 is TGTGCCAGCAGCCCATCAGGACAGGTCGATGGCTACACCTTC. The chain is built from TRBV9 and TRBJ1-2, with 7 positions matching TRBD1. V was clipped by 4 bases and J by 6 bases; unmatched bases: 9. Germline CDR1 and CDR2: SGDLS and YYNGEE. This CDR3 spans 14 amino acids.

The V call is TRBV30, the J call TRBJ2-5; 7 nucleotides agree with TRBD1. The CDR3 consists of 13 residues. J lost 5 bases, V lost 3 bases, and 6 bases had no gene match. Germline values: CDR1 GTSNPN, CDR2 SVGIG (reference sequence). In DNA, the CDR3 is TGTGCCTGGAGGACCTCAGGGGGTGAGACCCAGTACTTC. The encoded protein is CAWRTSGGETQYF.

A word on this clonotype: A much more abundant neighbour one base away suggests this may be a read error. The rearrangement uses TRBV11-3 and TRBJ2-3; perhaps D is TRBD1 or TRBD2 (6 bases each). CDR3 length equals 16 residues. Germline V gene data show CDR1 as SGHNT and CDR2 as YENEEA. The V gene lost 3 bases and the J gene lost 4 bases, with 17 bases spanning the gap. As DNA, the CDR3 is TGTGCCAGCAGCTTGGGGGGCTCCCCGGCCGCAGATACGCAGTATTTT. Encoded protein: CASSLGGSPAADTQYF.

For this clonotype: At one boundary the junction diverges from the germline segment, which might be a read error. This chain connects TRBV4-1 to TRBJ1-6; the D is unclear. The CDR3 has 18 residues. Germline loops: CDR1 MGHRA, CDR2 YSYEKL. Here the CDR3 DNA reads TGCGTCAGCAGCCAATGGTTCATAGGGCTCTCCTATAATTCACCCCTCCACTTT. Amino acid sequence: CVSSQWFIGLSYNSPLHF.

Many counts were recorded for this clonotype. The chain employs TRBV6-6 and TRBJ1-5, with TRBD1 as a possible D gene (6 bases). The CDR3 extends over 15 amino acids. Deletions cut 8 bases from V and 4 bases from J, with 18 bases between. Germline V gene lookup returns CDR1 MNHNY and CDR2 SVGAGI (reference sequence). As DNA, the CDR3 is TGTGCCAGCGCAGAACGGGGGCCGGGAAATCAGCCCCAGCATTTT. This gives the protein CASAERGPGNQPQHF.

This clonotype occurred a few times. V gene TRBV5-5 combines with J gene TRBJ1-1; D gene ambiguous. The CDR3 consists of 12 residues. Germline CDR1 is SGHKS and CDR2 is YYEKEE (reference sequence). V lost 0 bases to trimming and J lost 7 bases, with 7 bases between them. Here the CDR3 reads CASSLARIEAFF. Written as DNA, the CDR3 is TGTGCCAGCAGCTTGGCCCGGATTGAAGCTTTCTTT. The full variable domain, its missing parts supplied by reference TRBV5-5 and TRBJ1-1, is DAGVTQSPTHLIKTRGQQVTLRCSPISGHKSVSWYQQVLGQGPQFIFQYYEKEERGRGNFPDRFSARQFPNYSSELNVNALLLGDSALYLCASSLARIEAFFGQGTRLTVV.